This is a list of T cell receptor beta chains from one sample in a study of OX40 agonist ivuxolimab in advanced cancers. The method was immunoSEQ multiplex PCR; TCRdb's version includes in-frame clones alone and lacks a portion of them. The table has approximately 86,000 clones, around nine tenths seen once; the top ten hold roughly 1.1%. The sample here was CD4+ or CD8+ T cells sorted from blood, taken in a trial of the OX40 agonist ivuxolimab. The receptors were gathered from an adult with an advanced solid tumor such as melanoma, head and neck, liver or kidney cancer. CDR3s include the opening cysteine and the closing phenylalanine or tryptophan. The D gene is left open where the match is weak. Part of the rows lack a size; the others show once, few, many or a class for expanded clones.

cdr3_nt	cdr3_aa	v_call	clone_size	d_call	j_call
TGTGCCAGCAGCTTATTAGCGGGTGGGGGCTACGAGCAGTACTTC	CASSLLAGGGYEQYF	TRBV7-8	NA	TRBD2	TRBJ2-7
TGTGCCAGCAGCGCCCTGGTCGGGGCCCTAGCCAAAAACATTCAGTACTTC	CASSALVGALAKNIQYF	TRBV7-9	NA	NA	TRBJ2-4
TGTGCCAGCAGGACCGGCAGGGACTACGAGCAGTACTTC	CASRTGRDYEQYF	TRBV28	NA	NA	TRBJ2-7
TGTGCCAGTAGTACCGGACAGGTCGTCTCTGGAAACACCATATATTTT	CASSTGQVVSGNTIYF	TRBV19	NA	TRBD1	TRBJ1-3
TGTGCCAGCTCACCACCGATGCAGACAGATACGCAGTATTTT	CASSPPMQTDTQYF	TRBV18	NA	NA	TRBJ2-3
TGTGCCATCAGTGAGTCGGGGACAGGGGGCGCTGACTATGGCTACACCTTC	CAISESGTGGADYGYTF	TRBV10-3	NA	TRBD1	TRBJ1-2
TGTGCCAGCAGCCCTAGCCGGGATACGCAGTATTTT	CASSPSRDTQYF	TRBV11-2	NA	NA	TRBJ2-3
TGTGCCTGGACCCCTATAACAGATGGCTACACCTTC	CAWTPITDGYTF	TRBV30	NA	NA	TRBJ1-2
TGCAGCGTTGAAGTGCTAGCGGGAGATACGCAGTATTTT	CSVEVLAGDTQYF	TRBV29-1	NA	TRBD2	TRBJ2-3
TGCGCCAGCAGCTTGGCTGATGCTAGCGGGACATACGAGCAGTACTTC	CASSLADASGTYEQYF	TRBV5-1	NA	TRBD2	TRBJ2-7
TGTGCCAGCAGCCAATCTACAGGGTTAAGTTGGCCCCAGCATTTT	CASSQSTGLSWPQHF	TRBV4-2	NA	NA	TRBJ1-5
TGTGCCAGCAGTTTTGGAGGCATAGGTGGGTACAATGAGCAGTTCTTC	CASSFGGIGGYNEQFF	TRBV27	NA	NA	TRBJ2-1
TGTGCCTGGAGTGGGGGTCAGCCCCAGCATTTT	CAWSGGQPQHF	TRBV30	NA	NA	TRBJ1-5
TGCGCCAGCAGCTTGAGTGTTAACTATGGCTACACCTTC	CASSLSVNYGYTF	TRBV5-1	NA	NA	TRBJ1-2
TGCGCCAGCAGCTTGGCAGGGGGCCTTGTACAAGAGACCCAGTACTTC	CASSLAGGLVQETQYF	TRBV5-1	NA	TRBD1	TRBJ2-5
TGTGCCAGCAGTTTACCGAAGCGGGAACGCAATGAGCAGTTCTTC	CASSLPKRERNEQFF	TRBV27	once	TRBD2	TRBJ2-1
TGTGCCAGCAGCTTAGCGCTGGGGGCCGACAAAAACATTCAGTACTTC	CASSLALGADKNIQYF	TRBV7-9	NA	NA	TRBJ2-4
TGTGCCAGCAGCGCCAAGGACAGGGGGCTCTACGAGCAGTACTTC	CASSAKDRGLYEQYF	TRBV7-9	once	TRBD1	TRBJ2-7
TGTGCCAGCTCACCACCCAGGGACCAATACGAGCAGTACTTC	CASSPPRDQYEQYF	TRBV18	NA	NA	TRBJ2-7
TGTGCCAGCAGCGTAGGTCATGGACGGTCTAACTATGGCTACACCTTC	CASSVGHGRSNYGYTF	TRBV9	NA	NA	TRBJ1-2
TGCAGTGCCAGACCGCTCCAGGGTCCCGCAGATACGCAGTATTTT	CSARPLQGPADTQYF	TRBV29-1	NA	NA	TRBJ2-3
TGTGCCAGCAGAAAACAGGGCAATCAGCCCCAGCATTTT	CASRKQGNQPQHF	TRBV28	NA	NA	TRBJ1-5
TGTGCCAGCAGCTTTGCTGGGGGGTCCGACACCGGGGAGCTGTTTTTT	CASSFAGGSDTGELFF	TRBV7-3	NA	NA	TRBJ2-2
TGCGCCAGCAGCTCGGGACAGCATCAAGAGACCCAGTACTTC	CASSSGQHQETQYF	TRBV5-1	NA	TRBD1	TRBJ2-5
TGTGCCAGCAGTTCCCTACTAGCGGGAGTTAACAATGAGCAGTTCTTC	CASSSLLAGVNNEQFF	TRBV6-5	NA	TRBD2	TRBJ2-1
TGCGCCAGCAGCCAAGATGTCATGGGGGGGACCACTGAAGCTTTCTTT	CASSQDVMGGTTEAFF	TRBV4-1	NA	NA	TRBJ1-1
TGCGCCAGCAGCTTCGGGTCGACCTTCACAGATACGCAGTATTTT	CASSFGSTFTDTQYF	TRBV5-1	NA	NA	TRBJ2-3
TGTGCCAGCAGCACCGGACCCCCCACAACTAATGAAAAACTGTTTTTT	CASSTGPPTTNEKLFF	TRBV5-6	NA	NA	TRBJ1-4
TGTGCCAGTAGCGGCGGGAGGGACTCGAGTCCCTACGAGCAGTACTTC	CASSGGRDSSPYEQYF	TRBV19	NA	TRBD2	TRBJ2-7
TGTGCCAGCAGCTTGGCGGGAGGCAATGAGCAGTTCTTC	CASSLAGGNEQFF	TRBV7-3	NA	TRBD2	TRBJ2-1
TGTGCCAGCAGCGTAGCCGGGACAGGGGGGCTTGTCCCTGAAGCTTTCTTT	CASSVAGTGGLVPEAFF	TRBV9	NA	TRBD1	TRBJ1-1
TGTGCCAGTAGTATTGAGGTGGGGACCCAGTACTTC	CASSIEVGTQYF	TRBV19	NA	NA	TRBJ2-5
TGTGCCAGCAGTCCGGGGACCGGGATAGGGCCCTATGGCTACACCTTC	CASSPGTGIGPYGYTF	TRBV28	NA	NA	TRBJ1-2
TGCGCCAGCAGTCTAGGACTAGCGGGAGGTGGAGCGGAGACCCAGTACTTC	CASSLGLAGGGAETQYF	TRBV23-1	NA	TRBD2	TRBJ2-5
TGTGCCAGTAGTCCCCCACAGGGCTATGAGCAGTTCTTC	CASSPPQGYEQFF	TRBV19	NA	NA	TRBJ2-1
TGTGCCTGGATGAACAAAGGACAGGGGGAAATAGATACGCAGTATTTT	CAWMNKGQGEIDTQYF	TRBV30	once	TRBD1	TRBJ2-3
TGTGCCAGCTCAACTGGACTAGCTCAAGAGACCCAGTACTTC	CASSTGLAQETQYF	TRBV18	NA	TRBD2	TRBJ2-5
TGCAGCGGGAGGAGCACCGGGGAGCTGTTTTTT	CSGRSTGELFF	TRBV29-1	NA	NA	TRBJ2-2
TGTGCCAGCAGGTTACGGGGGGGCGTAGGAGGAAACACCATATATTTT	CASRLRGGVGGNTIYF	TRBV27	NA	NA	TRBJ1-3
TGTGCCACCATGGGGTACAAGGGGCGCGAGCAGTACTTC	CATMGYKGREQYF	TRBV28	NA	NA	TRBJ2-7
TGCGCCAGCAGCCAAGACGACCTGGACGGGGAGACCCAGTACTTC	CASSQDDLDGETQYF	TRBV4-1	once	NA	TRBJ2-5
TGTGCCAGTAGTATTGTTAGGGGACTAGCAGAGAGCTCCTACAATGAGCAGTTCTTC	CASSIVRGLAESSYNEQFF	TRBV19	NA	TRBD2	TRBJ2-1
TGTGCCAGCAGCACGACAGGGGGAGGAGAGACCCAGTACTTC	CASSTTGGGETQYF	TRBV5-4	once	TRBD1	TRBJ2-5
TGTGCCAGCAGCCAAGCCGTGGGAGGGAGCGCTGAAGCTTTCTTT	CASSQAVGGSAEAFF	TRBV4-2	NA	NA	TRBJ1-1
TGTGCCAGCAGGGTGGCGGGGGAGCTGTTTTTT	CASRVAGELFF	TRBV11-1	NA	NA	TRBJ2-2
TGTGCCAGCAGCGCCTTTCAGGGGATCAGTGGAAATGAGCAGTTCTTC	CASSAFQGISGNEQFF	TRBV9	NA	NA	TRBJ2-1
TGCGCCAGCAGCTTACAAGTCGGGGCCCAAGAGACCCAGTACTTC	CASSLQVGAQETQYF	TRBV5-1	NA	NA	TRBJ2-5
TGTGCCAGCAGTTCCTCCAGACAGGGAGGCGGGGAGCAGTACTTC	CASSSSRQGGGEQYF	TRBV6-5	NA	NA	TRBJ2-7
TGTGCCAGCAGCTTAATGAGTTCAACCTCTGGAAACACCATATATTTT	CASSLMSSTSGNTIYF	TRBV7-2	NA	NA	TRBJ1-3
TGTGCCAGCAGCGTGGGGAGCACAGATACGCAGTATTTT	CASSVGSTDTQYF	TRBV9	few	NA	TRBJ2-3
TGCGCCAGCAGCTCCGGGTTAGCGGGAGTTGATGAGCAGTTCTTC	CASSSGLAGVDEQFF	TRBV5-1	NA	TRBD2	TRBJ2-1
TGTGCCAGCAGCTTCGGAACCGGGAGTGGGTATAATGAGCAGTTCTTC	CASSFGTGSGYNEQFF	TRBV7-9	NA	NA	TRBJ2-1
TGTGCCAGCAGCCGTCGCCAGGGAAATAGCGATGAGCAGTTCTTC	CASSRRQGNSDEQFF	TRBV7-3	NA	NA	TRBJ2-1
TGTGCCAGCAGTTTCACCACAGGGGAGTTTGAAGCTTTCTTT	CASSFTTGEFEAFF	TRBV7-2	NA	TRBD1	TRBJ1-1
TGCGCCAGCAGGGAGACAGAGCTGAACACCGGGGAGCTGTTTTTT	CASRETELNTGELFF	TRBV5-1	NA	NA	TRBJ2-2
TGTGCCAGCAGACTTATAGGGCCTCCGTCGAGCTCCTACGAGCAGTACTTC	CASRLIGPPSSSYEQYF	TRBV7-8	NA	NA	TRBJ2-7
TGTGCCAGCAGTGGGGAAACTAGCAATCAGCCCCAGCATTTT	CASSGETSNQPQHF	TRBV6-1	NA	NA	TRBJ1-5
TGTGCCAGCGACCAGGGAGCCGGGGCCAACGTCCTGACTTTC	CASDQGAGANVLTF	TRBV19	NA	NA	TRBJ2-6
TGTGCCAGCAGCACGGACTCCTTTACAACACCCAATGAGCAGTTCTTC	CASSTDSFTTPNEQFF	TRBV11-2	NA	NA	TRBJ2-1
TGTGCCAGCAGCTTGACGGCAGATACGCAGTATTTT	CASSLTADTQYF	TRBV5-6	NA	NA	TRBJ2-3